The 10 T cell receptor beta chains below were found in one sample sequenced in a study of cytomegalovirus exposure and HLA in healthy donors. Primers for the PCR totalled 60 Vbeta and 13 Jbeta. TCRdb's table, derived via immunoSEQ multiplex PCR, lists solely in-frame clones and lacks some. Counted here are 170,000 or so clones, 84% occurring once; the ten biggest clones make up around 0.41%. The specimen was PBMCs. The receptors were gathered from a boy under 10 years old in good health and CMV-seronegative.

The chain joins TRBV19 to TRBJ1-1, with a possible D match to TRBD1 (5 bases). The ends were cut back, 5 bases at V and 6 bases at J, with 19 bases in the middle. Germline-derived CDR1 and CDR2 are LNHDA and SQIVND (reference sequence). The CDR3 has 15 amino acids. DNA for the CDR3: TGTGCCAGTAGTGTCAGCAGGGTATCGGGCTCTGAAGCTTTCTTT. Translated: CASSVSRVSGSEAFF.

This clone showed up just once. This chain joins TRBV5-1 and TRBJ2-1, with 11 bases that match TRBD2. J lost 7 bases, V lost 4 bases, and 10 bases had no gene match. The CDR3 has 16 residues. From germline, CDR1 is SGHRS and CDR2 YFSETQ. CDR3 region: CASSPWGTSGPNEQFF. As DNA, the CDR3 is TGCGCCAGCAGCCCCTGGGGGACTAGCGGCCCTAATGAGCAGTTCTTC.

V is TRBV5-1 and J is TRBJ2-1; D not resolved. V was clipped by 4 bases and J by 0 bases, with 23 bases between them. The CDR3 is 19 amino acids. The germline gives CDR1 SGHRS, CDR2 YFSETQ. The CDR3 DNA is TGCGCCAGCAGCCCACGAGGCGGTAAGATACCGAGCTCCTACAATGAGCAGTTCTTC. This translates into CASSPRGGKIPSSYNEQFF. Looking up the rest from reference TRBV5-1 and TRBJ2-1 gives the full variable domain: KAGVTQTPRYLIKTRGQQVTLSCSPISGHRSVSWYQQTPGQGLQFLFEYFSETQRNKGNFPGRFSGRQFSNSRSEMNVSTLELGDSALYLCASSPRGGKIPSSYNEQFFGPGTRLTVL.

The rearrangement links TRBV21-1 to TRBJ1-2; the table's D call of TRBD1 was not tested on the DNA. TRBV21-1 corresponds to a pseudogene. The CDR3 loop spans 16 amino acids. The CDR3 bases are TGTGCCAGCAGCAACGCTGAAAACAGGGAGAACTATGGCTACACCTTC. Translation gives CASSNAENRENYGYTF.

The rearrangement uses TRBV27 and TRBJ1-4; a weak D match, TRBD1 (5 bases). The germline V gene has CDR1 MNHEY and CDR2 SMNVEV (reference sequence). Trimming removed 2 bases from V and 1 base from J, with 5 bases in between. This CDR3 has 14 residues. CDR3 DNA: TGTGCCAGCAGTTTAAGGGGAACTAATGAAAAACTGTTTTTT. It yields the protein CASSLRGTNEKLFF.

The V and J genes are TRBV28 and TRBJ2-3, with 12 bases lining up with TRBD2. V lost 4 bases and J lost 6; bases outside the gene matches: 8. There are 16 residues in the CDR3. Looked up from germline, CDR1 is MDHEN and CDR2 is SYDVKM. CDR3 sequence: CASSSRLAGVPDTQYF. The CDR3 nucleotides read TGTGCCAGCAGTTCTCGACTAGCGGGAGTTCCCGATACGCAGTATTTT.

This chain connects TRBV27 to TRBJ1-3; D is unresolved. CDR1 and CDR2 (germline): MNHEY, SMNVEV (reference sequence). The CDR3 is made up of 13 amino acids. V lost 4 bases, J lost 4 bases, and 8 bases lay in between. This CDR3 is CASSSTEGNTIYF. The DNA for the CDR3 is TGTGCCAGCAGTTCTACTGAGGGAAACACCATATATTTT.

The chain links TRBV6-1 to TRBJ2-7; 11 positions agree with TRBD2. V was clipped by 3 bases and J by 4 bases; unmatched bases: 8. Germline V gene data show CDR1 as MNHNS and CDR2 as SASEGT. This CDR3 is built from 16 residues. Here the CDR3 reads CASSESELAGAYEQYF. CDR3 in DNA: TGTGCCAGCAGTGAGTCTGAACTAGCGGGAGCATACGAGCAGTACTTC.

V is TRBV7-9 and J is TRBJ2-5, with TRBD2 matching over 14 bases. The end of the DNA aligns better with TRBJ2-7, so the J call may be wrong. The V gene's germline CDR1 is SEHNR and CDR2 FQNEAQ (reference sequence). This CDR3 contains 16 residues. The CDR3 reads CASRHSGTSGSGEQYF. Written as DNA, the CDR3 is TGTGCCAGCAGGCATTCGGGGACTAGCGGGAGTGGCGAGCAGTACTTC.

The V gene is TRBV5-6, the J gene TRBJ2-1, with 11 positions matching TRBD1. V gave up 4 bases and J gave up 4 bases; unmatched junction bases: 7. This CDR3 comprises 16 residues. Germline-derived CDR1 and CDR2 are SGHDT and YYEEEE. CDR3 loop: CASSPGTGGRYNEQFF. CDR3 coding DNA: TGTGCCAGCAGCCCTGGGACAGGGGGAAGATACAATGAGCAGTTCTTC.